Each of the 5 T cell receptor beta chains below was sequenced from the same sample in a study of OX40 agonist ivuxolimab in advanced cancers. TCRdb's copy holds only in-frame clones and misses some; the assay was immunoSEQ multiplex PCR. Of about 99,000 clones listed, 75% to 95% are singletons. The sequencing used CD4+ or CD8+ T cells sorted from blood, collected in a trial of the OX40 agonist ivuxolimab. Receptors were obtained from an adult with an advanced solid tumor such as melanoma, head and neck, liver or kidney cancer.

The genes are TRBV11-2 and TRBJ2-1, with a weak D call TRBD2 (5 bases). V was clipped by 5 bases and J by 2 bases, with 13 bases between them. This CDR3 region has 15 residues. Germline V lookup: CDR1 SGHAT, CDR2 FQNNGV. The CDR3 sequence is CASSMGVRTYNEQFF. In DNA form, the CDR3 reads TGTGCCAGCAGCATGGGAGTGAGGACCTACAATGAGCAGTTCTTC.

The chain uses TRBV5-1 and TRBJ1-1, with D unclear. CDR3 length: 17 residues. Germline V CDR1 and CDR2: SGHRS, YFSETQ. Trimming removed 4 bases from V and 0 bases from J, with 19 bases in between. The CDR3 DNA reads TGCGCCAGCAGCCCAGACCCCCGTCGGGTTATGAACACTGAAGCTTTCTTT. Encoded protein: CASSPDPRRVMNTEAFF.

J is TRBJ2-3 and V is TRBV7-9; TRBD2 matches at 10 bases. The CDR3 totals 15 residues. The germline V gene encodes CDR1 SEHNR and CDR2 FQNEAQ (reference sequence). V shed 6 bases, J shed 1 base, and the junction held 4 bases outside the gene matches. In nucleotides, the CDR3 is TGTGCCAGCAGACCAGGACTAGCGGGCACAGATACGCAGTATTTT. Translation gives CASRPGLAGTDTQYF.

This chain uses TRBV19 with TRBJ2-1, with a tentative D call TRBD1 (5 bases). The V end lost 5 bases, the J end lost 0 bases, and 20 bases lay between the germline ends. The CDR3 runs to 18 residues. Germline V gene sequence: CDR1 LNHDA, CDR2 SQIVND (reference sequence). The CDR3 region has the DNA TGTGCCAGTAGTCCACCCCTTTGGGGCTTAAGCTCCTACAATGAGCAGTTCTTC. This gives the protein CASSPPLWGLSSYNEQFF.

The chain uses TRBV15 and TRBJ1-3; D ambiguous. The germline V and J ends were trimmed by 0 bases and 0 bases, with 3 bases remaining between them. CDR3 length: 14 amino acids. CDR1 LNHNV and CDR2 YYDKDF come from the germline V gene (reference sequence). In DNA, the CDR3 is TGTGCCACCAGCAGAGATGTCTCTGGAAACACCATATATTTT. Translating gives CATSRDVSGNTIYF.